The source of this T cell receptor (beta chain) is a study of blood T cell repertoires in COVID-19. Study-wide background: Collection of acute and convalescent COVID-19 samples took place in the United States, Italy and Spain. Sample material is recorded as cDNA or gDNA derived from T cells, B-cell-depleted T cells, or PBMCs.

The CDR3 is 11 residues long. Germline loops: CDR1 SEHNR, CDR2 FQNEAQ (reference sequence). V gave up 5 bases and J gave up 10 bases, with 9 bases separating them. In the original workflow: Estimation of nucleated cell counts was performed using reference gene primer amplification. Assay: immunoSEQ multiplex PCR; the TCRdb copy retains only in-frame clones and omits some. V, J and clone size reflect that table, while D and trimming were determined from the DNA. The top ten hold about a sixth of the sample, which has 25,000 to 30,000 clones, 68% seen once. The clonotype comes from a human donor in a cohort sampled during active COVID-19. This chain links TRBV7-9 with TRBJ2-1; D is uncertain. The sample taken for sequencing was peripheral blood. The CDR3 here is CASSPGTEQFF. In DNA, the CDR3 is TGTGCCAGCAGCCCGGGTACCGAGCAGTTCTTC.